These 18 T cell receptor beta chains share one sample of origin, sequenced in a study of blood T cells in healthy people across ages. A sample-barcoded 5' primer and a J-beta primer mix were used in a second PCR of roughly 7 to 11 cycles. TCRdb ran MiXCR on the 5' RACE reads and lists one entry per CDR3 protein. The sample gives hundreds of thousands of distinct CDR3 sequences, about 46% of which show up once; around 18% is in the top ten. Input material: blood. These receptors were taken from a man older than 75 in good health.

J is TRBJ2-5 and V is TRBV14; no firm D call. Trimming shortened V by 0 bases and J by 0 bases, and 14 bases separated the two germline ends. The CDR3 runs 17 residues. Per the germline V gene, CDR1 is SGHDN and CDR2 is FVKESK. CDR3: CASSQEILPYNQETQYF. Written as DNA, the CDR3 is TGTGCCAGCAGCCAAGAAATCTTGCCCTATAACCAAGAGACCCAGTACTTC. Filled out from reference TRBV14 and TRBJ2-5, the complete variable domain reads EAGVTQFPSHSVIEKGQTVTLRCDPISGHDNLYWYRRVMGKEIKFLLHFVKESKQDESGMPNNRFLAERTGGTYSTLKVQPAELEDSGVYFCASSQEILPYNQETQYFGPGTRLLVL.

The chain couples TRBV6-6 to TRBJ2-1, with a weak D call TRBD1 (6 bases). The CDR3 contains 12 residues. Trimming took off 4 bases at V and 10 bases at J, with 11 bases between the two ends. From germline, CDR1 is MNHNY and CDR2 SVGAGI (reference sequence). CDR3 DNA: TGTGCCAGCAGTTTTGGGGGCCAGGAGCAGTTCTTC. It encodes CASSFGGQEQFF.

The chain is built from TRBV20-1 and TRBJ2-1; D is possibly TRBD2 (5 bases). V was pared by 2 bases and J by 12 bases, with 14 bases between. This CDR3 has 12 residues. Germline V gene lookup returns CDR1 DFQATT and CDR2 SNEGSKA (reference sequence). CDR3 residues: CSARLLRDGQFF. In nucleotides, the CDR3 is TGCAGTGCTAGACTTCTCCGGGATGGGCAGTTCTTC.

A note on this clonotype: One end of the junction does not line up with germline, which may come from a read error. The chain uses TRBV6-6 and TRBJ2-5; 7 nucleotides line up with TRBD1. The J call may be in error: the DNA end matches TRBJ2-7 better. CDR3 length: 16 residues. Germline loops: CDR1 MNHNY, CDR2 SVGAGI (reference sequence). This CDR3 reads CVSSYVAWDSIYEQYF. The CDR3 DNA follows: TGTGTCAGCAGTTACGTAGCTTGGGACAGTATTTACGAGCAGTACTTC.

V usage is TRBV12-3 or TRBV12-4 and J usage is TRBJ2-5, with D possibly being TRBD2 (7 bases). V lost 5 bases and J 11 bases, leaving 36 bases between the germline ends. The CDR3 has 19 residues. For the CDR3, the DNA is TGTGCCAGCAGTCACAGGGTTAACATCCGGGAGGACCTTCCCAATGAGCAGTACTTC. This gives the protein CASSHRVNIREDLPNEQYF.

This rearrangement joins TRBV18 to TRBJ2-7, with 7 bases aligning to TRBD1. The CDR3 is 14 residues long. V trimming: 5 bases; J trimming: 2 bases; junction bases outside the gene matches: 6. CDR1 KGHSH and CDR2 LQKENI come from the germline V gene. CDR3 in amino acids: CASSTIQGPYEQYF. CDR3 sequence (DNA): TGTGCCAGCTCAACAATACAGGGGCCCTACGAGCAGTACTTC. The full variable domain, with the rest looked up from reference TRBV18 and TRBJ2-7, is NAGVMQNPRHLVRRRGQEARLRCSPMKGHSHVYWYRQLPEEGLKFMVYLQKENIIDESGMPKERFSAEFPKEGPSILRIQQVVRGDSAAYFCASSTIQGPYEQYFGPGTRLTVT.

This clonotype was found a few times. CDR3 in DNA: TGCAGTGCTACCCAGGGACTAGCGGGAGCAGATACGCAGTATTTT. It encodes CSATQGLAGADTQYF. The chain combines TRBV20-1 with TRBJ2-3; TRBD2 agrees at 14 bases. The trim removed 4 bases at V and 4 bases at J, leaving 4 bases unmatched. This CDR3 spans 15 amino acids. Germline-derived CDR1 and CDR2 are DFQATT and SNEGSKA (reference sequence).

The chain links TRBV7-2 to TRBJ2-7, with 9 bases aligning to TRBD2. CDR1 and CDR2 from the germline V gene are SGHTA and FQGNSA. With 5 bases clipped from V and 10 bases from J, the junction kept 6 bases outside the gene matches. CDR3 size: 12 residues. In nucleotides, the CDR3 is TGTGCCAGCAGCCAGACTAGCGGTAGACAGTACTTC. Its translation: CASSQTSGRQYF.

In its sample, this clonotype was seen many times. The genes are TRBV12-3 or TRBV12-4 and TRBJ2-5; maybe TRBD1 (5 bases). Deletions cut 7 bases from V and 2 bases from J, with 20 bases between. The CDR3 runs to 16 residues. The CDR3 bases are TGTGCCAGCACCTACCGTGGCAGGGCGATGCAAGAGACCCAGTACTTC. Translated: CASTYRGRAMQETQYF.

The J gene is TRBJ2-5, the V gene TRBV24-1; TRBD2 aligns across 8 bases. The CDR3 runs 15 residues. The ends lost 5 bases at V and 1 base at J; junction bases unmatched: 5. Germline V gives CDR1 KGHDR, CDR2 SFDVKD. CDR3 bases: TGTGCCACCAGTGGCGGTAGCGGGATCCAAGAGACCCAGTACTTC. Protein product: CATSGGSGIQETQYF.

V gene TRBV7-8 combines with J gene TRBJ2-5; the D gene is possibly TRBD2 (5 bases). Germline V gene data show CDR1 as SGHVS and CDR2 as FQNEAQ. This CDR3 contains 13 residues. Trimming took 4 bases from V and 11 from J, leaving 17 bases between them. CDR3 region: CASSSAPGGAQYF. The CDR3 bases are TGTGCCAGCAGCTCCGCCCCTGGAGGCGCGCAGTACTTC.

The CDR3 DNA is TGTGCCAGCAGCCAAGCCAGAGGGCTCTCCTACAATGAGCAGTTCTTC. This gives the protein CASSQARGLSYNEQFF. The rearrangement uses TRBV4-2 and TRBJ2-1, with D perhaps TRBD2 (5 bases). CDR1 is LGHNA and CDR2 is YNFKEQ in the germline V gene. V shed 1 base and J shed 0 bases, with 10 bases lying between them. The CDR3 has 16 residues.

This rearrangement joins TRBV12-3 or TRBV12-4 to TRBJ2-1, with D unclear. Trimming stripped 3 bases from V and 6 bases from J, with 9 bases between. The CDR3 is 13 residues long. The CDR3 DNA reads TGTGCCAGCAGTTTTGGTCGGTTCAATGAGCAGTTCTTC. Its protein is CASSFGRFNEQFF.

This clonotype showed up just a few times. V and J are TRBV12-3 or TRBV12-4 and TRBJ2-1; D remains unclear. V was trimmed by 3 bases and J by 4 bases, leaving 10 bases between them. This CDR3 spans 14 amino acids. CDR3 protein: CASSFYTAYNEQFF. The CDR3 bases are TGTGCCAGCAGTTTTTACACTGCTTACAATGAGCAGTTCTTC.

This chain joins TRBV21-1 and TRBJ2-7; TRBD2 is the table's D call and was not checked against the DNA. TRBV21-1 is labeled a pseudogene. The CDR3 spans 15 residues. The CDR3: CASSNGLVSTYEQYF. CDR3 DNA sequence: TGTGCCAGCAGCAACGGACTCGTGTCGACCTACGAGCAGTACTTC.

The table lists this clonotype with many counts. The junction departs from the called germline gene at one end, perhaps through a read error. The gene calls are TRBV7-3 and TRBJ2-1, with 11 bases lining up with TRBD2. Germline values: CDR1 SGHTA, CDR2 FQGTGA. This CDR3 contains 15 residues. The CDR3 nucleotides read TGCGCCAGCAGCCTACGACTAGCGGGATACAATGAGCAGTTCTTC. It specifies CASSLRLAGYNEQFF.

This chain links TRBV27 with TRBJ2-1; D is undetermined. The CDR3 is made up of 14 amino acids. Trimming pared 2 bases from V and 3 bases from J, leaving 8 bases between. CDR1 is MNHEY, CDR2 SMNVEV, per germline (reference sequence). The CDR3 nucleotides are TGTGCCAGCAGTTTACCAGCGAACTACAATGAGCAGTTCTTC. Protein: CASSLPANYNEQFF.

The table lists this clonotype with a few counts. This CDR3 reads CASSLDGRVLAGAHHNEQFF. CDR3 DNA sequence: TGTGCCAGCAGCTTAGATGGCCGGGTCCTGGCGGGAGCCCATCACAATGAGCAGTTCTTC. The V gene is TRBV11-2, the J gene TRBJ2-1, with 7 nucleotides matching TRBD2. V shed 0 bases, J shed 5 bases, and the junction held 19 bases outside the gene matches. Germline values: CDR1 SGHAT, CDR2 FQNNGV. There are 20 residues in the CDR3.